Shown below are 25 T cell receptor beta chains from a single sample sequenced in a study of cytotoxic CD8 clonotypes in ibrutinib-treated CLL. The assay was immunoSEQ multiplex PCR, and TCRdb's table has in-frame clones only and misses some. The data contain approximately 210,000 clones, around 72% of them singletons. The source material was PBMCs, sampled after 24 months of ibrutinib treatment. The receptors here all came from a human donor with chronic lymphocytic leukemia.

CDR3 nucleotide sequence: TGTGCCAGCAGCCCCGGGCCAATTTACGAGCAGTACTTC. Protein: CASSPGPIYEQYF. J is TRBJ2-7 and V is TRBV7-4; D is ambiguous. The CDR3 length is 13 residues. The germline V gene encodes CDR1 SGHVT and CDR2 SQSDAQ. V lost 5 bases to trimming and J lost 4 bases, with 12 bases between them.

The chain has TRBV18 and TRBJ2-7; D remains ambiguous. Trimming removed 2 bases at V and 5 bases at J, with 7 bases between. CDR3 length: 12 amino acids. From germline, CDR1 is KGHSH and CDR2 LQKENI. The CDR3 region has the DNA TGTGCCAGCTCACCATTGGGCCACGAGCAGTACTTC. This gives the protein CASSPLGHEQYF. Supplemented by reference TRBV18 and TRBJ2-7, the full variable domain reads NAGVMQNPRHLVRRRGQEARLRCSPMKGHSHVYWYRQLPEEGLKFMVYLQKENIIDESGMPKERFSAEFPKEGPSILRIQQVVRGDSAAYFCASSPLGHEQYFGPGTRLTVT.

This chain uses TRBV7-8 with TRBJ2-5, with a weak D call TRBD2 (6 bases). Per the germline V gene, CDR1 is SGHVS and CDR2 is FQNEAQ. Trimming removed 4 bases from V and 5 bases from J, with 17 bases in between. The CDR3 is 15 amino acids. The CDR3 DNA reads TGTGCCAGCAGCTCACGGACGGGGGAGCTCGAGACCCAGTACTTC. This gives the protein CASSSRTGELETQYF.

This clone was detected only a few times. The V gene is TRBV4-2, the J gene TRBJ2-7; 9 nucleotides align to TRBD1. The trim removed 3 bases at V and 2 bases at J, leaving 8 bases unmatched. Germline CDR1 is LGHNA and CDR2 is YNFKEQ. The CDR3 runs 16 residues. This CDR3 is CASSHDPRQGAYEQYF. The DNA of the CDR3 is TGTGCCAGCAGCCACGACCCGCGACAGGGGGCCTACGAGCAGTACTTC.

The chain links TRBV2 to TRBJ2-7; 9 nucleotides align to TRBD1. The V segment lost 8 bases and the J segment 2 bases; nucleotides outside the gene matches: 7. CDR3 length equals 14 residues. Germline values: CDR1 SNHLY, CDR2 FYNNEI. The CDR3 DNA follows: TGTGCCAGCCTCGGACAGGGGAGGGCCTACGAGCAGTACTTC. Protein sequence: CASLGQGRAYEQYF.

This rearrangement joins TRBV6-5 to TRBJ2-5, with 9 bases aligning to TRBD2. Trimming removed 6 bases from V and 2 bases from J; junction bases left unmatched: 7. The CDR3 extends over 15 amino acids. Germline V gives CDR1 MNHEY, CDR2 SVGAGI. The CDR3 spells CASRELAGDQETQYF. The DNA for the CDR3 is TGTGCCAGCAGGGAACTAGCGGGCGATCAAGAGACCCAGTACTTC.

The rearrangement joins TRBV28 to TRBJ1-5; D gene unclear. V gave up 5 bases and J gave up 0 bases, with 11 bases separating them. From germline, CDR1 is MDHEN and CDR2 SYDVKM. This CDR3 has 15 residues. The CDR3 sequence is CASSQSDPSNQPQHF. In nucleotides, the CDR3 is TGTGCCAGCAGTCAAAGTGACCCTAGCAATCAGCCCCAGCATTTT. The full variable domain, in which reference TRBV28 and TRBJ1-5 provide the parts outside the CDR3, is DVKVTQSSRYLVKRTGEKVFLECVQDMDHENMFWYRQDPGLGLRLIYFSYDVKMKEKGDIPEGYSVSREKKERFSLILESASTNQTSMYLCASSQSDPSNQPQHFGDGTRLSIL.

This rearrangement joins TRBV18 to TRBJ2-7, with 11 bases identical to TRBD2. This CDR3 comprises 16 residues. V trimming: 3 bases; J trimming: 11 bases; junction bases outside the gene matches: 15. Germline CDR1 reads KGHSH; CDR2 reads LQKENI. CDR3 sequence (DNA): TGTGCCAGCTCACCTCCCGGACTAGCGGGTCTCCCTCTCAAGTACTTC. Amino acids: CASSPPGLAGLPLKYF.

The chain couples TRBV7-3 to TRBJ2-1; either TRBD1 or TRBD2 may fit D (5 bases each). Trimming removed 1 base from V and 7 bases from J, with 17 bases in between. Germline CDR1 SGHTA, CDR2 FQGTGA. CDR3 length: 16 amino acids. This CDR3 reads CASSLIGNRNINEQFF. The CDR3 nucleotides are TGTGCCAGCAGCTTAATCGGGAACAGGAATATAAATGAGCAGTTCTTC. The whole variable domain, filled in from reference TRBV7-3 and TRBJ2-1, reads GAGVSQTPSNKVTEKGKYVELRCDPISGHTALYWYRQSLGQGPEFLIYFQGTGAADDSGLPNDRFFAVRPEGSVSTLKIQRTERGDSAVYLCASSLIGNRNINEQFFGPGTRLTVL.

The chain is built from TRBV28 and TRBJ1-2; D uncertain. CDR1 MDHEN and CDR2 SYDVKM come from the germline V gene. The length of the CDR3 is 13 residues. V lost 5 bases, J lost 8 bases, and 15 bases lay in between. CDR3 DNA: TGTGCCAGCAGTCCCCAAGCCACTGGGGGCTACACCTTC. Translation: CASSPQATGGYTF.

The chain carries TRBV27 and TRBJ2-7; TRBD2 aligns across 13 bases. The CDR3 is made up of 15 amino acids. Losses at the gene ends were 7 bases for V and 2 bases for J; bases not matched to a gene: 5. CDR1 is MNHEY and CDR2 is SMNVEV in the germline V gene (reference sequence). The CDR3 reads CASNVLAGGPYEQYF. The DNA of the CDR3 is TGTGCCAGCAACGTACTAGCGGGAGGGCCCTACGAGCAGTACTTC.

The chain carries TRBV25-1 and TRBJ2-5, with 14 positions matching TRBD2. The length of the CDR3 is 15 residues. The trim removed 6 bases at V and 5 bases at J, leaving 5 bases unmatched. CDR1 and CDR2 (germline): MGHDK, SYGVNS. DNA of the CDR3: TGTGCCAGCAGAAGGACTAGCGGGAGGTCCGAGACCCAGTACTTC. This sequence encodes CASRRTSGRSETQYF.

In the case of this clone: A much bigger clone sits one base away, suggesting this may be a read error. The sample contains more than one DNA sequence encoding this CDR3. The gene calls are TRBV9 and TRBJ2-7; no reliable D call. The CDR3 consists of 14 residues. Per the germline V gene, CDR1 is SGDLS and CDR2 is YYNGEE. V was shortened by 4 bases and J by 4 bases, with 15 bases between the two germline ends. Written as DNA, the CDR3 is TGTGCCAGCAGCCAAGAATATGGACCTTACGAGCAGTACTTC. It codes for CASSQEYGPYEQYF.

A few counts support this clone. An end of the junction differs from the germline gene, which may be a read error. The V call is TRBV7-7, the J call TRBJ2-2; 7 positions match TRBD1. CDR3 size: 13 residues. Per germline, CDR1 SSHAT and CDR2 FNYEAQ (reference sequence). CDR3 sequence: CASSSDRSGELFF. CDR3 sequence (DNA): TGTGCTAGCAGCTCGGACAGGAGCGGGGAGCTGTTTTTT.

The V and J genes are TRBV9 and TRBJ2-7; TRBD2 aligns across 12 bases. Germline CDR1 and CDR2: SGDLS and YYNGEE. With V trimmed by 3 bases and J by 2 bases, 9 bases remained unmatched. There are 17 residues in the CDR3. CDR3 residues: CASSEGTSGPRAYEQYF. The CDR3 nucleotides are TGTGCCAGCAGCGAAGGGACTAGCGGGCCTAGAGCCTACGAGCAGTACTTC.

The J gene is TRBJ1-5, the V gene TRBV4-3; TRBD1 aligns across 11 bases. The CDR3 runs to 16 residues. Losses at the gene ends were 5 bases for V and 3 bases for J; bases not matched to a gene: 6. The germline gives CDR1 LGHNA, CDR2 YSLEER. CDR3 DNA sequence: TGCGCCAGCAGCGCGGGGACAGGGGGGAACAATCAGCCCCAGCATTTT. It specifies CASSAGTGGNNQPQHF.

J is TRBJ2-5 and V is TRBV11-2; 12 nucleotides align to TRBD2. CDR1 SGHAT and CDR2 FQNNGV come from the germline V gene. The CDR3 totals 15 residues. Trimming cost V 5 bases and J 5 bases; bases outside gene matches: 6. For the CDR3, the DNA is TGTGCCAGCAGCGCCGGGACTAGCGGGTGGGAGACCCAGTACTTC. Residues: CASSAGTSGWETQYF.

The chain couples TRBV5-1 to TRBJ1-1, with unresolved D. The germline V gene has CDR1 SGHRS and CDR2 YFSETQ. The CDR3 extends over 13 amino acids. V lost 0 bases and J lost 6, with 9 bases in between. The CDR3 DNA reads TGCGCCAGCAGCTTGGAGGGATTCGCTGAAGCTTTCTTT. Translation gives CASSLEGFAEAFF.

The chain has TRBV5-1 and TRBJ2-7; 8 bases align to TRBD2. CDR3 length: 15 amino acids. Germline V gene lookup returns CDR1 SGHRS and CDR2 YFSETQ. J lost 0 bases, V lost 4 bases, and 6 bases had no gene match. CDR3: CASSHSGGFSYEQYF. CDR3 in DNA: TGCGCCAGCAGCCACTCGGGAGGGTTCTCCTACGAGCAGTACTTC.

The chain uses TRBV5-1 and TRBJ2-1; the match to TRBD2 covers 7 bases. The CDR3 totals 15 residues. V was pared by 4 bases and J by 4 bases, with 8 bases of the junction left unmatched. Germline assignment: CDR1 SGHRS and CDR2 YFSETQ. CDR3 sequence reads: CASSMTSPEYNEQFF. The CDR3 region has the DNA TGCGCCAGCAGCATGACTAGCCCTGAGTACAATGAGCAGTTCTTC.

The chain has TRBV11-2 and TRBJ2-2, with D uncertain. V lost 1 base to trimming and J lost 8 bases, with 8 bases between them. Germline lookup yields CDR1 SGHAT and CDR2 FQNNGV. This CDR3 is 13 amino acids long. This CDR3 is CASSLGRAGELFF. The CDR3 nucleotides are TGTGCCAGCAGCTTAGGAAGGGCGGGGGAGCTGTTTTTT.

This chain joins TRBV2 and TRBJ2-2, with D possibly TRBD2 on 6 matching bases. V lost 4 bases and J lost 4, with 10 bases in between. The germline V gene encodes CDR1 SNHLY and CDR2 FYNNEI. This CDR3 is 14 amino acids long. The DNA of the CDR3 is TGTGCCAGCAGTGTTCAACTAGCCACCGGGGAGCTGTTTTTT. Residues: CASSVQLATGELFF. The full variable domain, with the rest looked up from reference TRBV2 and TRBJ2-2, is EPEVTQTPSHQVTQMGQEVILRCVPISNHLYFYWYRQILGQKVEFLVSFYNNEISEKSEIFDDQFSVERPDGSNFTLKIRSTKLEDSAMYFCASSVQLATGELFFGEGSRLTVL.

A few counts support this clone. The V and J genes are TRBV19 and TRBJ2-5; tentative D call: TRBD1 (6 bases). Trimming cost V 6 bases and J 5 bases, with 16 bases left between them. Germline V lookup: CDR1 LNHDA, CDR2 SQIVND (reference sequence). This CDR3 contains 14 residues. This chain's CDR3 is CASSETGLTETQYF. The CDR3 DNA sequence: TGTGCCAGTAGCGAAACAGGGCTCACGGAGACCCAGTACTTC.

Notes on this clone: Distinct nucleotide sequences in the sample also encode this CDR3. The CDR3, as DNA: TGCGCCAGCAGCTTGGTGGGAGGCTCCTACAATGAGCAGTTCTTC. This translates into CASSLVGGSYNEQFF. The chain couples TRBV5-1 to TRBJ2-1; the D gene is possibly TRBD2 (6 bases). CDR3 length equals 15 residues. Deletions cut 0 bases from V and 0 bases from J, with 7 bases between. Germline CDR1 and CDR2: SGHRS and YFSETQ.

The chain is built from TRBV29-1 and TRBJ1-1, with 7 bases fitting TRBD1. V shed 6 bases, J shed 4 bases, and the junction held 11 bases outside the gene matches. This CDR3 is built from 14 residues. Per the germline V gene, CDR1 is SQVTM and CDR2 is ANQGSEA. This CDR3 reads CSVRQGGLGTEAFF. The CDR3 DNA follows: TGCAGCGTAAGACAGGGCGGGCTGGGCACTGAAGCTTTCTTT.